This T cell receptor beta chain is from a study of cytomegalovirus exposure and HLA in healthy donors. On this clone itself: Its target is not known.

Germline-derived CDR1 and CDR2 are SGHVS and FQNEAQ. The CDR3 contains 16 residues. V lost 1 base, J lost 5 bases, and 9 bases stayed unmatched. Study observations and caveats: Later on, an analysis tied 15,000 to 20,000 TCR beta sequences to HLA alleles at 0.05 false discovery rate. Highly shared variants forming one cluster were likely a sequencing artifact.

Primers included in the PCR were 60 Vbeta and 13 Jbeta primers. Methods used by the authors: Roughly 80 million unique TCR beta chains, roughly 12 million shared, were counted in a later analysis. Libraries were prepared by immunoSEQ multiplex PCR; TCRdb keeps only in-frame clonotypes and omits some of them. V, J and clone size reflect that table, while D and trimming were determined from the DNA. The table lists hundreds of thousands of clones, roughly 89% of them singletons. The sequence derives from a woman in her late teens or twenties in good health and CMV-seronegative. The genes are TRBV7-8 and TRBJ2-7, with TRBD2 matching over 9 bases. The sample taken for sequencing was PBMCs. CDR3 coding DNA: TGTGCCAGCAGCTTAGAGCCCTTAGCGGGGGTTGACGAGCAGTACTTC. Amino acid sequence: CASSLEPLAGVDEQYF.